The text below deals with one TCR beta chain. Its antigen is still unknown. Base qualities are not at hand, and no much larger clone is one base apart. Flow cytometry confirmed the purity of CD4+ and CD8+ cells that had been isolated by positive magnetic bead selection on an AutoMACS. Clonal expansions were first screened by flow cytometry with a TCR V beta antibody panel, then characterized by TCRB deep sequencing of sorted CD8+ fractions. Peripheral blood mononuclear cells were obtained using density gradient separation with Ficoll-Paque PLUS. Using Nucleospin Tissue or Tissue XS kits, DNA was extracted from CD4-enriched, CD8-enriched or PBMC samples, with quantification by a Qubit 2.0 fluorometer. This specimen belongs to a study of somatic mutations in cytotoxic T cells in rheumatoid arthritis (dated by TCRdb to 2016 to 2017). For the wider study: Peripheral blood (about 28 ml EDTA) was collected from patients immediately after diagnosis and before any treatment began. Some V beta antibody-stained T-cell populations were flow-sorted on a FACSAria II or Sony SH800 at nearly 100% purity, and sorted V beta1+ cells also underwent TCRB sequencing. The study asked whether expanded CD8+ T-cell clones in newly diagnosed, untreated rheumatoid arthritis carry somatic mutations, and used TCRB deep sequencing to characterize clonality. For roughly 63 rheumatoid arthritis patients and fewer than 25 healthy controls, TCRB deep sequencing was carried out. Patient and control groups had essentially identical median ages.

Sequencing of TCRB CDR3 was done on genomic DNA with the immunoSEQ assay. On the authors' methods: When patient CD8+ clones exceeding 1% were checked against published virus-specific TCRB sequences, only a few matched. The analyses included only productive TCRB rearrangements. Clonality was calculated as a Shannon entropy-based productive clonality index, and a clone was defined by a unique TCRB CDR3 sequence. To calculate repertoire overlap between two samples, the template counts of each clone were considered relative to each sample's total templates. V-gene usage from TCRB sequencing and V-gene usage measured by flow cytometry were correlated (Spearman r of around 0.6). Entries here come from immuneACCESS through TCRdb and include only in-frame sequences with V and J called. Some clones fail to appear in such tables; in the studies checked, an unresolved V gene covers under half of the shortfall, and the cause of the remainder is unknown. V, J and clone size are taken as reported in that table, and D and trimming were inferred from the DNA itself. This sample has about 20,000 clones in its table, and approximately 80% of those were observed once. The ten biggest clones cover roughly 14% of the sample.

Overall results and qualifications from the work: An increase of CD8+ clonality with age was seen in patients (Spearman r ≈ 0.5) but not in healthy controls. CD8+ T-cell clonality did not differ significantly between rheumatoid arthritis patients and age-matched healthy controls. The largest CD8+ clone made up more than 20% of CD8+ cells in about an eighth of the 65 patients, and blood and synovial fluid shared several identical CD8+ TCRB sequences. It was unknown which antigens the expanded CD8+ clones targeted, and their absence from virus-specific databases did not exclude viral specificity. No adjustment for multiple comparisons was made for the slight TRBV07 underrepresentation in patients.

According to the germline V gene (reference sequence), CDR1 reads SEHNR and CDR2 reads FQNEAQ. The junction shows trimming of 1 base on V and 10 bases on J, plus 11 bases between the germline ends. The CDR3, cysteine through phenylalanine, is 13 amino acids long. Here the CDR3 DNA is all that survives: 39 bases in frame from base 1. Recombination linked TRBV7-9 to TRBJ2-1; the D gene cannot be resolved reliably. The receptor was derived from an adult with rheumatoid arthritis. Sequenced sample: CD8+ T cells sorted from blood. Here the CDR3 is given as CASSLVVSREQFF. The DNA sequence follows: TGTGCCAGCAGCTTAGTCGTTAGTAGGGAGCAGTTCTTC.